What follows are 23 T cell receptor beta chains derived from one specimen sequenced in a study of tumor-infiltrating lymphocytes in primary liver carcinoma (dated by TCRdb to 2016 to 2017). The instrument was an Illumina HiSeq 2500. A constant-region primer and ProtoScript II reverse transcriptase were used to reverse-transcribe TCRbeta-specific cDNA from around 530 ng total RNA. The TCRbeta libraries were prepared through three rounds of nested multiplex PCR following a slightly modified ARM-PCR procedure. The first two PCR rounds used multiplex TRBV1-TRBV30 forward primers with a Cbeta reverse primer, each for approximately 11 cycles. Using fastp at Q25 and MiXCR, TCRdb reprocessed the public reads and kept productive beta chains. One record per CDR3 amino acid sequence lists the most common genes and DNA. This sample comprises 45,000 to 65,000 distinct CDR3 sequences, 70% to 80% of them detected only once. Approximately 24% of the sample comes from the top ten.

Total RNA and DNA were co-extracted from around 18-30 mg of bulk tissue with the AllPrep DNA/RNA mini kit, without cell sorting. Sequenced material: liver tumor tissue from sampling region 5. The cell subset or site label corresponds to: tumor region T5, tumor centre. The receptors here all came from a man aged 35 to 55 with primary liver carcinoma and hepatitis B virus infection.

The chain couples TRBV11-1 to TRBJ2-5; 10 bases are a match to TRBD2. CDR1 SGHAT and CDR2 FQDESV come from the germline V gene (reference sequence). This CDR3 is 15 amino acids long. The junction had 7 bases not matched to a gene; V was cut back by 5 bases and J by 4 bases. CDR3 amino acids: CASSPTGLARETQYF. The CDR3 DNA reads TGTGCCAGCAGCCCCACGGGACTAGCGAGAGAGACCCAGTACTTC.

The V and J genes are TRBV28 and TRBJ2-7; TRBD2 aligns across 7 bases. Trimming took 9 bases from V and 1 from J; bases not matched to a gene: 15. The CDR3 contains 16 residues. Germline assignment: CDR1 MDHEN and CDR2 SYDVKM. The CDR3 loop is CASSPRSSGLSYEQYF. The CDR3 DNA sequence: TGTGCCAGTAGCCCAAGGAGTAGCGGGCTTTCCTACGAGCAGTACTTC. Supplemented by reference TRBV28 and TRBJ2-7, the full variable domain reads DVKVTQSSRYLVKRTGEKVFLECVQDMDHENMFWYRQDPGLGLRLIYFSYDVKMKEKGDIPEGYSVSREKKERFSLILESASTNQTSMYLCASSPRSSGLSYEQYFGPGTRLTVT.

Concerning this clonotype itself: The germline gene is not matched at one end of the junction; a read error may be the cause. V and J are TRBV6-1 and TRBJ2-5; perhaps D is TRBD1 or TRBD2 (5 bases each). Germline V CDR1 and CDR2: MNHNS, SASEGT. The CDR3 contains 13 residues. Here the CDR3 reads CASGVRGAKTKYF. CDR3 sequence (DNA): TGTGCAAGCGGTGTAAGGGGTGCAAAGACCAAGTACTTC.

The chain is built from TRBV2 and TRBJ2-3, with D uncertain. With 5 bases removed from V and 11 bases from J, the gap between germline ends came to 11 bases. The CDR3 is 11 residues long. Germline values: CDR1 SNHLY, CDR2 FYNNEI. The CDR3 is CASSLEYMQYF. CDR3 nucleotide sequence: TGTGCCAGCAGTCTCGAATATATGCAGTATTTT.

Worth noting for this clonotype: One end of the junction does not line up with germline, which may come from a read error. This chain links TRBV14 with TRBJ2-3; no definite D call. The CDR3 is 12 residues long. In germline, CDR1 is SGHDN, CDR2 FVKESK. CDR3 coding DNA: TGTGTCGGCAGCCAAACCACAGATATGCAGTATTTT. Amino acid sequence: CVGSQTTDMQYF.

The table lists this clonotype with a count of one. Because the CDR3 is missing its conserved closing phenylalanine or tryptophan, this is likely a read error. The V and J genes are TRBV6-5 and TRBJ2-7; possibly TRBD2 for D (5 bases). V lost 8 bases, J lost 8 bases, and 22 bases lay in between. The CDR3 has 14 residues. Germline-derived CDR1 and CDR2 are MNHEY and SVGAGI. This CDR3 reads CASRSGFLDYKQYL. The DNA of the CDR3 is TGTGCCAGCCGGAGCGGTTTTCTGGATTACAAGCAGTACCTC.

The chain carries TRBV12-3 or TRBV12-4 and TRBJ2-1, with D possibly TRBD2 on 6 matching bases. V lost 11 bases to trimming and J lost 6 bases, with 17 bases between them. The CDR3 contains 13 residues. The CDR3 sequence: CACQFSGGNEQFF. The CDR3, as DNA: TGTGCCTGCCAATTTAGCGGAGGCAATGAGCAGTTCTTC.

A note on this clonotype: One junction end disagrees with the germline gene, perhaps due to a read error. This rearrangement joins TRBV30 to TRBJ2-7, with D perhaps assigned TRBD1 or TRBD2 (5 bases each). This CDR3 spans 14 amino acids. Germline assignment: CDR1 GTSNPN and CDR2 SVGIG (reference sequence). CDR3 in DNA: TGTGCCTGGAGTAATACCGGGGCAGGGAACGAGCAGTATTTC. Translating it yields CAWSNTGAGNEQYF. The variable domain in full, with the rest retrieved from reference TRBV30 and TRBJ2-7, is SQTIHQWPATLVQPVGSPLSLECTVEGTSNPNLYWYRQAAGRGLQLLFYSVGIGQISSEVPQNLSASRPQDRQFILSSKKLLLSDSGFYLCAWSNTGAGNEQYFGPGTRLTVT.

The V gene is TRBV28, the J gene TRBJ1-1, with D hard to call. The germline V gene encodes CDR1 MDHEN and CDR2 SYDVKM. This CDR3 has 13 amino acids. Trimming took off 7 bases at V and 1 base at J, with 10 bases between the two ends. The CDR3 coding sequence is TGTGCCAGCAATTGGAAGGGGAACACTGAAGCTTTCTTT. Translation: CASNWKGNTEAFF.

In the case of this clonotype: An end of the junction differs from the germline gene, which may be a read error. This chain links TRBV5-6 with TRBJ2-2; the match to TRBD1 covers 7 bases. Looked up from germline, CDR1 is SGHDT and CDR2 is YYEEEE. There are 15 residues in the CDR3. The CDR3, as DNA: TGTGCCGGCAGCTTAAGGCAGGGGGAGACCGTGGAGCTGTTTTTT. Translating gives CAGSLRQGETVELFF.

In regard to this clonotype: A read error may produce the germline difference seen at one junction end. The J gene is TRBJ1-1, the V gene TRBV15; a possible D gene is TRBD1 (5 bases). The CDR3 is 14 residues long. From germline, CDR1 is LNHNV and CDR2 YYDKDF (reference sequence). DNA of the CDR3: TGTGCCACCAGCAGAGATTATGCGGGGACTGAAGCTTCCTTT. Its translation: CATSRDYAGTEASF.

Turning to this clonotype: A read error may produce the germline difference seen at one junction end. The chain recombines TRBV5-1 with TRBJ2-1, with TRBD2 matching 12 bases. Germline lookup yields CDR1 SGHRS and CDR2 YFSETQ. The CDR3 consists of 15 residues. The CDR3, as DNA: TGCGCCTGCAGTTCCCTAGCGGGAGGGCCCAATGAGCAGTTCTTC. This codes for CACSSLAGGPNEQFF.

With respect to this clonotype: This may be a read error, as it is one base from a much larger clone. This rearrangement joins TRBV2 to TRBJ2-7; 8 nucleotides align to TRBD1. J gave up 5 bases and V 5 bases, and 8 bases lay outside the gene matches. Per the germline V gene, CDR1 is SNHLY and CDR2 is FYNNEI. The length of the CDR3 is 14 residues. The CDR3 sequence is CASSLKTGDNEQYF. The CDR3 nucleotides read TGTGCCAGCAGTCTCAAGACAGGGGATAACGAGCAGTACTTC.

Comment on this clonotype: Without the conserved terminal phenylalanine or tryptophan, this CDR3 likely stems from a read error. V and J are TRBV14 and TRBJ2-7; the match to TRBD1 covers 7 bases. Germline loops: CDR1 SGHDN, CDR2 FVKESK. The CDR3 is 13 residues long. The chain's CDR3 is CASSRTGTYGQYI. DNA for the CDR3: TGTGCCAGCAGCCGGACAGGAACCTACGGGCAGTACATC.

By share, this clonotype ranks as medium-sized. The chain combines TRBV12-3 or TRBV12-4 with TRBJ2-5; either TRBD1 or TRBD2 may supply D (5 bases each). The CDR3 has 15 amino acids. V was shortened by 3 bases and J by 3 bases, with 14 bases between the two germline ends. As DNA, the CDR3 is TGTGCCAGCAGTTTTTCTCCGGGGCTAAAAGAGACCCAGTACTTC. Encoded protein: CASSFSPGLKETQYF.

As to this clonotype: The junction departs from germline at one end; a sequencing error may be responsible. The chain links TRBV5-1 to TRBJ2-7; 8 bases are shared with TRBD1. The CDR3 consists of 15 residues. Per the germline V gene, CDR1 is SGHRS and CDR2 is YFSETQ. The CDR3 nucleotides are TGCGCAAGCAGCAGTCGGACAGGGAGTTTTGCCGAGCAGTGCTTC. This sequence encodes CASSSRTGSFAEQCF.

For this clonotype: Sequence at one end of the junction differs from germline and may be a read error. The rearrangement links TRBV4-2 to TRBJ2-1; 8 bases fit TRBD1. The germline CDR1 and CDR2 sequences are LGHNA and YNFKEQ. The CDR3 spans 16 residues. The DNA of the CDR3 is TGTGCCAGCAGCCGCGCCGGGAGACAGGGGAACAATGAGCAGATCTTC. Protein product: CASSRAGRQGNNEQIF.

Comments on this clonotype: At one end the junction does not follow the germline gene, possibly because of a read error. The chain links TRBV11-1 to TRBJ1-4; D call uncertain. Germline V gives CDR1 SGHAT, CDR2 FQDESV (reference sequence). The CDR3 is made up of 11 amino acids. The CDR3 nucleotides are TGTGCCAGCAGCCCTGGGGAAGAACTGCTTTTT. Encoded protein: CASSPGEELLF.

Note on this clonotype: An end of the junction does not agree with germline; a read error may underlie this. This sequence joins TRBV6-5 and TRBJ2-1, with D maybe TRBD1 (8 bases). The CDR3 has 14 amino acids. Germline lookup yields CDR1 MNHEY and CDR2 SVGAGI. In DNA form, the CDR3 reads TGTGCCGGCAGAACCGGACAGGGAGGGAATGCGCAGTTCTTC. This sequence encodes CAGRTGQGGNAQFF.

With regard to this clonotype: Compared with germline, one end of the junction differs, possibly owing to a read error. The chain employs TRBV29-1 and TRBJ2-2, with a possible D match to TRBD2 (5 bases). The germline gives CDR1 SQVTM, CDR2 ANQGSEA. This CDR3 spans 12 amino acids. The CDR3: CSAMGNTGELFF. The CDR3 coding sequence is TGCAGCGCTATGGGTAACACCGGGGAACTGTTTTTT.

This clonotype was recorded many times. This chain connects TRBV5-1 to TRBJ1-1, with D unclear. The CDR3 runs 12 residues. The ends were cut back, 7 bases at V and 5 bases at J, with 12 bases in the middle. Germline-derived CDR1 and CDR2 are SGHRS and YFSETQ. CDR3 DNA sequence: TGCGCCAGCGGCTCGAGTGGGACTGAAGCTTTCTTT. Translated, it gives CASGSSGTEAFF. The whole variable domain, remainder taken from reference TRBV5-1 and TRBJ1-1, is KAGVTQTPRYLIKTRGQQVTLSCSPISGHRSVSWYQQTPGQGLQFLFEYFSETQRNKGNFPGRFSGRQFSNSRSEMNVSTLELGDSALYLCASGSSGTEAFFGQGTRLTVV.

In regard to this clonotype: Just one base apart from a much larger clone, this may be a read error. V gene TRBV4-3 combines with J gene TRBJ2-1; D possibly matches TRBD1 or TRBD2 (7 bases each). From germline, CDR1 is LGHNA and CDR2 YSLEER. The length of the CDR3 is 14 residues. CDR3 residues: CASSPGRGGNEQLF. The CDR3 region has the DNA TGCGCCAGCAGCCCGGGCAGGGGGGGGAATGAGCAGCTCTTC.

This clonotype appeared a few times. Germline and junction disagree at one end, which may indicate a read error. The rearrangement links TRBV6-2 or TRBV6-3 to TRBJ2-7; TRBD1 or TRBD2 may be the D gene (5 bases each). Per germline, CDR1 MNHEY and CDR2 SVGEGT. This CDR3 has 14 residues. CDR3 DNA: TGTACCAGCACCCTACGCGGACTCAGGGTCGAGCAGTACTTC. Protein product: CTSTLRGLRVEQYF.